The entry that follows covers one TCR beta chain sequence. A single base is all that separates this from a far larger clone, so a read error is likely. The data belong to a study of shared clonotypes between healthy human individuals. Sequenced by immunoSEQ multiplex PCR; TCRdb stores in-frame clones only, minus some. The sample carries about 490,000 clones, around 85% recorded once. This clonotype was obtained from a woman between 40 and 50 years old in good health. Some clones in this sample may be carry-over from other donors' samples. Material: PBMCs.

The DNA for the CDR3 is TGTGCCATCAAGGATAGCAGACAAACCTACGAGCAGTACTTC. Translation: CAIKDSRQTYEQYF. V is TRBV10-3 and J is TRBJ2-7; D gene unclear. V was cut by 7 bases and J by 2 bases, with 15 bases left in between. Germline V gene data show CDR1 as ENHRY and CDR2 as SYGVKD. The CDR3 runs to 14 residues.